The 21 T cell receptor beta chains below come from one sample, sequenced in a study of cytomegalovirus exposure and HLA in healthy donors (dated by TCRdb to about 2017). Receptor amplification or capture employed the immunoSEQ multiplex PCR assay. For the multiplex PCR, a mixture combining 60 forward primers for TCR Vbeta segments and 13 reverse primers for TCR Jbeta segments was used. As stored in TCRdb, this immuneACCESS dataset retains in-frame rearrangements with V and J assigned. A fraction of the clones does not appear; measured against another copy, unresolved V genes explain less than half of the discrepancy, and the remainder lacks a known reason. A total of fewer than 200,000 clones appear in this sample, less than 80% of them only once. The biggest ten clones account for approximately 0.7% of the sample. Sequencing used PBMCs. The receptors shown here come from a woman aged 40 to 55 in good health and CMV-seronegative.

V and J are TRBV2 and TRBJ2-2, with 9 nucleotides matching TRBD2. Unmatched junction bases numbered 7, after V lost 4 bases and J lost 4 bases. CDR3 length: 16 residues. Germline CDR1 reads SNHLY; CDR2 reads FYNNEI. This CDR3 reads CASSGAGAGGTGELFF. The CDR3 DNA reads as TGTGCCAGCAGTGGGGCGGGAGCGGGAGGCACCGGGGAGCTGTTTTTT.

The chain links TRBV2 to TRBJ2-1, with D possibly matching TRBD2 (5 bases). The CDR3 is made up of 16 amino acids. CDR1 and CDR2 (germline): SNHLY, FYNNEI. V was clipped by 8 bases and J by 4 bases, with 21 bases between them. CDR3 sequence reads: CASRSPGKVTYNEQFF. CDR3 nucleotide sequence: TGTGCCAGCCGGTCTCCGGGGAAAGTAACTTACAATGAGCAGTTCTTC.

V gene TRBV29-1 combines with J gene TRBJ2-2; 7 nucleotides match TRBD1. J lost 4 bases, V lost 5 bases, and 7 bases had no gene match. Per the germline V gene, CDR1 is SQVTM and CDR2 is ANQGSEA. The CDR3 runs to 14 residues. Here the CDR3 reads CSVYDRVGTGELFF. The CDR3 DNA reads TGCAGCGTTTACGACAGGGTGGGCACCGGGGAGCTGTTTTTT.

This chain uses TRBV28 with TRBJ2-1; 9 bases map to TRBD2. This CDR3 is built from 15 residues. Germline V lookup: CDR1 MDHEN, CDR2 SYDVKM. The trim removed 7 bases at V and 2 bases at J, leaving 6 bases unmatched. This CDR3 is CASTLAGVPYNEQFF. CDR3 DNA sequence: TGTGCCAGCACATTAGCGGGAGTCCCCTACAATGAGCAGTTCTTC. The whole variable domain, remainder taken from reference TRBV28 and TRBJ2-1, is DVKVTQSSRYLVKRTGEKVFLECVQDMDHENMFWYRQDPGLGLRLIYFSYDVKMKEKGDIPEGYSVSREKKERFSLILESASTNQTSMYLCASTLAGVPYNEQFFGPGTRLTVL.

On this clone itself: The junction and the germline gene differ at one end; a read error may be behind it. The rearrangement joins TRBV7-8 to TRBJ1-2; possible D gene TRBD1, 5 bases. The CDR3 has 14 amino acids. Germline V gene lookup returns CDR1 SGHVS and CDR2 FQNEAQ. CDR3 region: CASSLGSGGGSPHF. DNA for the CDR3: TGTGCCAGCAGCTTAGGTTCGGGCGGGGGTTCCCCTCACTTC.

The chain has TRBV7-2 and TRBJ2-1, with 13 bases identical to TRBD2. The CDR3 runs to 17 residues. Trimming cost V 1 base and J 10 bases; bases outside gene matches: 10. Germline V gene sequence: CDR1 SGHTA, CDR2 FQGNSA. The CDR3 bases are TGTGCCAGCAGCTTAGTGGTGACTAGCGGGGGGCGGAGGGAGCAGTTCTTC. This encodes CASSLVVTSGGRREQFF.

This chain joins TRBV10-3 and TRBJ2-3; 9 nucleotides agree with TRBD2. Unmatched junction bases numbered 5, after V lost 7 bases and J lost 0 bases. CDR3 length: 15 amino acids. CDR1 is ENHRY and CDR2 is SYGVKD in the germline V gene. DNA for the CDR3: TGTGCCATCAAATCAACTAGCGGGAGCACAGATACGCAGTATTTT. As protein: CAIKSTSGSTDTQYF.

Here the CDR3 DNA reads TGTGCCAGCAGCGGCCTAGCGGGGATCGATGAGCAGTTCTTC. Translating it yields CASSGLAGIDEQFF. This rearrangement joins TRBV7-9 to TRBJ2-1, with 9 bases matching TRBD2. From germline, CDR1 is SEHNR and CDR2 FQNEAQ (reference sequence). With 5 bases clipped from V and 8 bases from J, the junction kept 7 bases outside the gene matches. This CDR3 region has 14 residues.

This clone has a handful of counts. The CDR3 nucleotides read TGTTCCGTCGGGGGACAGGGAGGCGAGCAGTACTTC. Its translation: CSVGGQGGEQYF. V is TRBV7-9 and J is TRBJ2-7; 9 bases match TRBD1. Germline lookup yields CDR1 SEHNR and CDR2 FQNEAQ (reference sequence). The length of the CDR3 is 12 residues.

The chain uses TRBV15 and TRBJ1-5; 8 positions match TRBD1. The CDR3 loop spans 16 amino acids. From germline, CDR1 is LNHNV and CDR2 YYDKDF (reference sequence). The V segment lost 0 bases and the J segment 5 bases; nucleotides outside the gene matches: 6. CDR3 amino acids: CATSRDGGQGYQPQHF. The DNA of the CDR3 is TGTGCCACCAGCAGAGATGGCGGACAGGGATATCAGCCCCAGCATTTT.

This chain links TRBV18 with TRBJ2-7; 8 nucleotides agree with TRBD2. Germline values: CDR1 KGHSH, CDR2 LQKENI. V gave up 4 bases and J gave up 0 bases; unmatched junction bases: 8. The CDR3 spans 16 residues. Here the CDR3 DNA reads TGTGCCAGCTCACTGGGGGTAGCGGGGCCCTCCTACGAGCAGTACTTC. Translated: CASSLGVAGPSYEQYF.

The rearrangement links TRBV27 to TRBJ1-2; 12 bases map to TRBD1. From germline, CDR1 is MNHEY and CDR2 SMNVEV (reference sequence). The CDR3 is 19 residues long. Trimming took 3 bases from V and 5 from J; bases not matched to a gene: 16. Written as DNA, the CDR3 is TGTGCCAGCAGTTTTCGAAACCCGGGACAGGGGGCCCATCCTTATGGCTACACCTTC. Residues: CASSFRNPGQGAHPYGYTF.

The V call is TRBV5-6, the J call TRBJ2-3; the D is unclear. Per germline, CDR1 SGHDT and CDR2 YYEEEE. Trimming took 2 bases from V and 5 from J, leaving 6 bases between them. The CDR3 contains 12 residues. For the CDR3, the DNA is TGTGCCAGCAGCTTCGCTATAGATACGCAGTATTTT. Its translation: CASSFAIDTQYF.

V usage is TRBV11-2 and J usage is TRBJ1-1; no definite D call. Trimming left V 5 bases short and J 1 base short, with 17 bases between. Germline values: CDR1 SGHAT, CDR2 FQNNGV. The CDR3 sequence is 16 residues long. CDR3 coding DNA: TGTGCCAGCAGCCCGGAGGAGGCCACTCAGAACACTGAAGCTTTCTTT. Translation: CASSPEEATQNTEAFF.

In this sample, this clone turned up once. The V gene is TRBV7-3, the J gene TRBJ2-5; perhaps TRBD2 as D (6 bases). CDR1 SGHTA and CDR2 FQGTGA come from the germline V gene. Trimming took 4 bases from V and 2 from J, leaving 14 bases between them. The CDR3 runs 15 residues. CDR3 bases: TGTGCCAGCAGCTCTGGGGGAGGACGGCAAGAGACCCAGTACTTC. Encoded protein: CASSSGGGRQETQYF.

The rearrangement joins TRBV7-8 to TRBJ1-1; D gene uncertain. Per germline, CDR1 SGHVS and CDR2 FQNEAQ. The length of the CDR3 is 11 residues. V shed 11 bases and J shed 11 bases, with 18 bases lying between them. The chain's CDR3 is CASGFTSGAFF. In DNA, the CDR3 is TGTGCCTCCGGGTTTACGTCTGGGGCTTTCTTT.

This clone was recorded a few times. The chain is built from TRBV5-1 and TRBJ2-6; 7 positions agree with TRBD1. The V gene's germline CDR1 is SGHRS and CDR2 YFSETQ. The CDR3 covers 15 residues. The junction had 5 bases not matched to a gene; V was cut back by 4 bases and J by 4 bases. Written as DNA, the CDR3 is TGCGCCAGCAGCCGAACAGGGGTCGGGGCCAACGTCCTGACTTTC. This codes for CASSRTGVGANVLTF.

The rearrangement joins TRBV6-5 to TRBJ1-1; 9 bases match TRBD1. The CDR3 has 14 residues. V shed 3 bases, J shed 6 bases, and the junction held 5 bases outside the gene matches. Germline V gene lookup returns CDR1 MNHEY and CDR2 SVGAGI. The CDR3 DNA reads as TGTGCCAGCAGTTATCGACAGGGGGTTTCTGAAGCTTTCTTT. Translating gives CASSYRQGVSEAFF.

This chain joins TRBV6-5 and TRBJ2-3; 7 bases match TRBD1. V was pared by 6 bases and J by 3 bases, with 6 bases of the junction left unmatched. Germline V lookup: CDR1 MNHEY, CDR2 SVGAGI. The CDR3 has 14 amino acids. CDR3 loop: CASRADRATDTQYF. The DNA of the CDR3 is TGTGCCAGCAGAGCCGACAGGGCGACAGATACGCAGTATTTT.

The chain combines TRBV29-1 with TRBJ2-1, with D perhaps TRBD1 (5 bases). The CDR3 is 12 amino acids. V gave up 6 bases and J gave up 5 bases, with 11 bases separating them. CDR1 is SQVTM and CDR2 is ANQGSEA in the germline V gene. CDR3 nucleotide sequence: TGCAGCGTCAGGGCTCGGAACAATGAGCAGTTCTTC. Protein product: CSVRARNNEQFF.

The chain combines TRBV7-8 with TRBJ1-2; the D gene is possibly TRBD1 (5 bases). Germline values: CDR1 SGHVS, CDR2 FQNEAQ. The CDR3 is 16 residues long. The V gene lost 0 bases and the J gene lost 3 bases, with 14 bases spanning the gap. The chain's CDR3 is CASSLAGGGSDYGYTF. The CDR3, as DNA: TGTGCCAGCAGCTTAGCGGGTGGGGGGTCCGACTATGGCTACACCTTC.